This entry concerns a single TCR beta chain. Antigen: not known. Using immunoSEQ multiplex PCR, the repertoire was profiled, and TCRdb retains in-frame clones only, with some absent. The sample has thousands of clones; around 51% are singletons. Time point in this sample: after neoadjuvant nivolumab, at surgical resection. After removal of 6 bases from V and 2 bases from J, the junction contained 12 bases not matched to a gene. The CDR3 totals 17 residues. Germline CDR1 reads SGHAT; CDR2 reads FQNNGV. The sample is drawn from a study of neoadjuvant anti-PD-1 for oral cavity cancer. Study information: Patients mostly received three to four biweekly nivolumab doses at 3 mg/kg before surgery. Patients without progression got a fourth dose around day 43.

Regarding the study as a whole: Post-treatment tumors with larger preexisting clones showed more shrinkage.

Sequenced material: tumor tissue, taken after nivolumab (anti-PD-1) treatment. The clonotype originates from a person aged 40 to 85 with oral cavity squamous cell carcinoma. The chain links TRBV11-2 to TRBJ2-5; 10 positions match TRBD2. This CDR3 reads CASRLSLAGDPQETQYF. DNA of the CDR3: TGTGCCAGCAGACTGTCCCTAGCGGGGGACCCGCAAGAGACCCAGTACTTC.